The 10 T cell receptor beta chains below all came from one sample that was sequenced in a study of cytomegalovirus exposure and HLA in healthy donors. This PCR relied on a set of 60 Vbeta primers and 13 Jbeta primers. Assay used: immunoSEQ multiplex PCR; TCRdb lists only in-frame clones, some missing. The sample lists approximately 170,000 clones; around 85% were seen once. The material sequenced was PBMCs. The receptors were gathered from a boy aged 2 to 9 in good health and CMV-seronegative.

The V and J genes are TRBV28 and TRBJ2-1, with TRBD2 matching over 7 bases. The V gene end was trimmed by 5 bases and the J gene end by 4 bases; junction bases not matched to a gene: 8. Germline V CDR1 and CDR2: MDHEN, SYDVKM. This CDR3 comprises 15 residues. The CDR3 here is CASSPASGFYNEQFF. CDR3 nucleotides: TGTGCCAGCAGTCCTGCTAGCGGCTTTTACAATGAGCAGTTCTTC. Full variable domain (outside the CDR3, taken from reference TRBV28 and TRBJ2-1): DVKVTQSSRYLVKRTGEKVFLECVQDMDHENMFWYRQDPGLGLRLIYFSYDVKMKEKGDIPEGYSVSREKKERFSLILESASTNQTSMYLCASSPASGFYNEQFFGPGTRLTVL.

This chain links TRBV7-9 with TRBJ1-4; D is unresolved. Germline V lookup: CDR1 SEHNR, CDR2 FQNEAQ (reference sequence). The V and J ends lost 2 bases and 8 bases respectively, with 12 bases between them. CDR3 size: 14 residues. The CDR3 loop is CASSLQVDWEKLFF. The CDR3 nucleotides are TGTGCCAGCAGCTTACAGGTGGACTGGGAAAAACTGTTTTTT.

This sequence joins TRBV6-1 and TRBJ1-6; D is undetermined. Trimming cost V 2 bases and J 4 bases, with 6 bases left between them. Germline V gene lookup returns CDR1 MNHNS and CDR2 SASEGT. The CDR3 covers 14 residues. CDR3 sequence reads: CASSESKYNSPLHF. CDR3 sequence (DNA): TGTGCCAGCAGTGAAAGCAAATATAATTCACCCCTCCACTTT.

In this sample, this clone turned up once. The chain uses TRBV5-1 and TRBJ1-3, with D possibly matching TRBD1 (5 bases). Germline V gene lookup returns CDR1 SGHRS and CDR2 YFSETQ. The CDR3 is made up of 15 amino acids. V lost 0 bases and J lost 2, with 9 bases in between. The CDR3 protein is CASSLAQGAGNTIYF. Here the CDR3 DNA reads TGCGCCAGCAGCTTGGCTCAGGGTGCTGGAAACACCATATATTTT. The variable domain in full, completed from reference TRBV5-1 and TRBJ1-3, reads KAGVTQTPRYLIKTRGQQVTLSCSPISGHRSVSWYQQTPGQGLQFLFEYFSETQRNKGNFPGRFSGRQFSNSRSEMNVSTLELGDSALYLCASSLAQGAGNTIYFGEGSWLTVV.

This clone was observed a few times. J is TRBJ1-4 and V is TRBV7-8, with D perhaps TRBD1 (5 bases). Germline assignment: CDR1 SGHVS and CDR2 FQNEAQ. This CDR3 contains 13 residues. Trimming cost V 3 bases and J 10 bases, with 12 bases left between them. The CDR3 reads CASSLGEGRKLFF. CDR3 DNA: TGTGCCAGCAGCTTGGGGGAGGGACGAAAACTGTTTTTT.

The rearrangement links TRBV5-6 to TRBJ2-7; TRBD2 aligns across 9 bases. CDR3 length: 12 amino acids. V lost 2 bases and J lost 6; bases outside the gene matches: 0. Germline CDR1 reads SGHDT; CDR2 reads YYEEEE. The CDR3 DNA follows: TGTGCCAGCAGCTTTAGCGGGGGCGAGCAGTACGTC. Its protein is CASSFSGGEQYV.

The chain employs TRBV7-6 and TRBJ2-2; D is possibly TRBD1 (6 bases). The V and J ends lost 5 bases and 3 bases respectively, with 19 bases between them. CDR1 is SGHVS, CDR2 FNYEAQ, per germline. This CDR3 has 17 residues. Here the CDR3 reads CASSEKGEWVDTGELFF. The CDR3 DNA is TGTGCCAGCAGCGAGAAGGGGGAATGGGTGGACACCGGGGAGCTGTTTTTT.

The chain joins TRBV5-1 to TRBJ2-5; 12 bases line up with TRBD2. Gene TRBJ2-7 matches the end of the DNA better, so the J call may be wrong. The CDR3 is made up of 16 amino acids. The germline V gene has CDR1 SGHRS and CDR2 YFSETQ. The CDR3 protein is CASSPVRTSGIDEQYF. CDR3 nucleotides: TGCGCCAGCAGCCCGGTTCGGACTAGCGGGATTGACGAGCAGTACTTC.

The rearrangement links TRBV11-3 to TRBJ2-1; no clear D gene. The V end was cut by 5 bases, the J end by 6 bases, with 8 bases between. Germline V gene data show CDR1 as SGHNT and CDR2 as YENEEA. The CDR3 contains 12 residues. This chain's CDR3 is CASSPNSNEQFF. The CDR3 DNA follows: TGTGCCAGCAGCCCAAATAGCAATGAGCAGTTCTTC.

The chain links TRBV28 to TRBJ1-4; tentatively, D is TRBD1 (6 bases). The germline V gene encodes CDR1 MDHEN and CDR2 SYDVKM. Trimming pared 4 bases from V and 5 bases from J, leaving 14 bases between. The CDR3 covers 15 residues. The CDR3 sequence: CASSWVTGLNEKLFF. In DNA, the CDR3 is TGTGCCAGCAGTTGGGTGACAGGTTTAAATGAAAAACTGTTTTTT. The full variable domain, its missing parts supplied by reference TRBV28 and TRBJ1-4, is DVKVTQSSRYLVKRTGEKVFLECVQDMDHENMFWYRQDPGLGLRLIYFSYDVKMKEKGDIPEGYSVSREKKERFSLILESASTNQTSMYLCASSWVTGLNEKLFFGSGTQLSVL.